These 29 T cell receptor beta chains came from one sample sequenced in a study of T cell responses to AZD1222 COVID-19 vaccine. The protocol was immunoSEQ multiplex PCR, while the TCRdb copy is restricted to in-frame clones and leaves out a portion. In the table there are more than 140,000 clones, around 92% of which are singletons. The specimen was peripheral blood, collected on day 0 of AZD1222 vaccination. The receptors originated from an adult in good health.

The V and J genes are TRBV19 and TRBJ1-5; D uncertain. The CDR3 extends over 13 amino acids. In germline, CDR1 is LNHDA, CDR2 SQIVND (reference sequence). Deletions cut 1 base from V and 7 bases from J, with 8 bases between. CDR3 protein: CASSIGVGQPQHF. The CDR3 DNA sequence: TGTGCCAGTAGTATAGGAGTAGGCCAGCCCCAGCATTTT.

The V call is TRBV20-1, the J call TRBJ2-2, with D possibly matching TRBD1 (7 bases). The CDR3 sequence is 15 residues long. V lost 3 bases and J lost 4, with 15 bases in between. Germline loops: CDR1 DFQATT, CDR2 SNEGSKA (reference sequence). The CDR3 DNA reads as TGCAGTGCTAGTAGGAGGGGGCGGTTCACCGGGGAGCTGTTTTTT. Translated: CSASRRGRFTGELFF.

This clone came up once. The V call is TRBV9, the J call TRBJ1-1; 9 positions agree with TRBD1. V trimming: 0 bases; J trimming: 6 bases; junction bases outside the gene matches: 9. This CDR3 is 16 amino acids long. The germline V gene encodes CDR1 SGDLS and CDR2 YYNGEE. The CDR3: CASSVDRGPPNAEAFF. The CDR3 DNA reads TGTGCCAGCAGCGTAGACAGGGGGCCACCAAACGCTGAAGCTTTCTTT.

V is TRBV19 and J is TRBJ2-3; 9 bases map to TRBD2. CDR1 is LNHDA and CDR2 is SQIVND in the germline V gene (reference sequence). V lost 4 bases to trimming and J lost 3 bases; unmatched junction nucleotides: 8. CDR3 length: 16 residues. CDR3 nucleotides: TGTGCCAGTAGTAGGCCTAGCGGGGAAGTTACAGATACGCAGTATTTT. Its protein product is CASSRPSGEVTDTQYF.

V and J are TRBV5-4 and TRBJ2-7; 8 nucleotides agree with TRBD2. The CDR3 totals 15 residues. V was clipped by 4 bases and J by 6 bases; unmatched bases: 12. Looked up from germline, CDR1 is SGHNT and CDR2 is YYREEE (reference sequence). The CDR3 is CASSPRGSGKSEQYF. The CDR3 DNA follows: TGTGCCAGCAGCCCCCGTGGTAGCGGGAAGAGCGAGCAGTACTTC.

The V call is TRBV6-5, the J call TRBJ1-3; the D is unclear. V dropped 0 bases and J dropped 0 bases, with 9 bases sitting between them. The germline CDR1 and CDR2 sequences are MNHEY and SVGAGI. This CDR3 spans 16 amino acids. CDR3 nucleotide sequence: TGTGCCAGCAGTTACTCGACGGCAAGCTCTGGAAACACCATATATTTT. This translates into CASSYSTASSGNTIYF.

The CDR3 is CASSPLVDEKLFF. The DNA of the CDR3 is TGTGCCAGCTCCCCCCTCGTCGATGAAAAACTGTTTTTT. The chain has TRBV18 and TRBJ1-4; the D is unclear. The V end lost 6 bases, the J end lost 6 bases, and 11 bases lay between the germline ends. Per the germline V gene, CDR1 is KGHSH and CDR2 is LQKENI. CDR3 size: 13 residues.

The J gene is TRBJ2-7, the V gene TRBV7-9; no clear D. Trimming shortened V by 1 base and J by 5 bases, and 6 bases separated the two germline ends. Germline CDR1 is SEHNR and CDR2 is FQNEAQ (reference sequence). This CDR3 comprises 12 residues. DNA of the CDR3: TGTGCCAGCAGCTTAGTGACGGACGAGCAGTACTTC. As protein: CASSLVTDEQYF.

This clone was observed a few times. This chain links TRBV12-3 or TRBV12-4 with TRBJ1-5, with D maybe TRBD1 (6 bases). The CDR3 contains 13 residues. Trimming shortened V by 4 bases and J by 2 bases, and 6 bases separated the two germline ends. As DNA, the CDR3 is TGTGCCAGCAGTTCAGGGGGCAATCAGCCCCAGCATTTT. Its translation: CASSSGGNQPQHF.

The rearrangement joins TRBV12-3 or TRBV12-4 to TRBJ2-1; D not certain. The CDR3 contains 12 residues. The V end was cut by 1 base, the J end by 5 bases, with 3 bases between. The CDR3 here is CASSLGDNEQFF. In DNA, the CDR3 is TGTGCCAGCAGTTTAGGCGACAATGAGCAGTTCTTC.

Here the CDR3 reads CASSQLGTVPTSYNEQFF. DNA of the CDR3: TGCGCCAGCAGCCAACTTGGGACAGTACCTACCTCCTACAATGAGCAGTTCTTC. V usage is TRBV4-1 and J usage is TRBJ2-1; 7 bases align to TRBD1. The CDR3 is 18 amino acids. Germline V CDR1 and CDR2: MGHRA, YSYEKL. With V trimmed by 2 bases and J by 0 bases, 10 bases remained unmatched.

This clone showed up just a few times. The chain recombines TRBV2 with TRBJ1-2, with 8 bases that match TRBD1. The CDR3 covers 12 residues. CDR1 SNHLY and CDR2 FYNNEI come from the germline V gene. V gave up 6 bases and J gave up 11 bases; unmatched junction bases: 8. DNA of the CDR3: TGTGCCAGCAGCCGACAGGGGATTGGTTACACCTTC. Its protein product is CASSRQGIGYTF. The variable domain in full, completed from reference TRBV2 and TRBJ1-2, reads EPEVTQTPSHQVTQMGQEVILRCVPISNHLYFYWYRQILGQKVEFLVSFYNNEISEKSEIFDDQFSVERPDGSNFTLKIRSTKLEDSAMYFCASSRQGIGYTFGSGTRLTVV.

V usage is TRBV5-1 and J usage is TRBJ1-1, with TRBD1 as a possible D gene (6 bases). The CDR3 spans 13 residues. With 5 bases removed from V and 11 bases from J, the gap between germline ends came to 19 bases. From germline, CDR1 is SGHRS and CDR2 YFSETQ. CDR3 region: CASRVDSRVKAFF. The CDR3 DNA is TGCGCCAGCAGAGTGGACAGCAGGGTCAAGGCTTTCTTT.

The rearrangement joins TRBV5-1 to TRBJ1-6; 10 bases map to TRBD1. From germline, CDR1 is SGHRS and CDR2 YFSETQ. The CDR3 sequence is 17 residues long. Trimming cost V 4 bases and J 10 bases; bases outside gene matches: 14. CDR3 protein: CASSAGTGVEQGSPLHF. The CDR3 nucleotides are TGCGCCAGCAGCGCCGGGACAGGGGTTGAGCAAGGATCACCCCTCCACTTT.

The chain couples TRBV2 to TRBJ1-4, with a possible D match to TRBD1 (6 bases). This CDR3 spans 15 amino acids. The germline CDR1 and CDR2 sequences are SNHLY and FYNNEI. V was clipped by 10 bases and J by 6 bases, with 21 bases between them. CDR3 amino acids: CANRKRDNGYEKLFF. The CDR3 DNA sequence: TGTGCCAACCGTAAACGGGACAACGGGTATGAAAAACTGTTTTTT.

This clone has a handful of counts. The CDR3 spells CASSLGGATYGYTF. The CDR3 nucleotides read TGTGCCAGCAGTTTAGGAGGGGCTACCTATGGCTACACCTTC. The chain couples TRBV28 to TRBJ1-2, with D perhaps TRBD1 (5 bases). The V and J ends lost 2 bases and 4 bases respectively, with 11 bases between them. The CDR3 contains 14 residues. Germline values: CDR1 MDHEN, CDR2 SYDVKM.

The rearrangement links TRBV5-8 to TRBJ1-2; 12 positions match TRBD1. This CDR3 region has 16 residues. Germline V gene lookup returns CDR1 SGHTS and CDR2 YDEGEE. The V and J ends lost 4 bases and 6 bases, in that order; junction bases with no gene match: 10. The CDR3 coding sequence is TGTGCCAGCAGCAGACGTACGGGACAGGGGGCGCATGGCTACACCTTC. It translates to CASSRRTGQGAHGYTF.

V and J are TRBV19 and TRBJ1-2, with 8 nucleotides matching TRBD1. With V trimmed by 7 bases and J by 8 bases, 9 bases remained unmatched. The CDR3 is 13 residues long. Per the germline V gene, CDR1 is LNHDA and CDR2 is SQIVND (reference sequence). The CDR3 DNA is TGTGCCAGTAAGACAGGGGCCCAGGCCGGCTACACCTTC. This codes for CASKTGAQAGYTF.

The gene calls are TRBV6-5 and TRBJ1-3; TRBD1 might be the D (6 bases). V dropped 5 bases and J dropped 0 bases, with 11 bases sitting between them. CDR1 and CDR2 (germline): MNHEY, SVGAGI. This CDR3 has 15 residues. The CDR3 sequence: CASSHGQSSGNTIYF. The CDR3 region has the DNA TGTGCCAGCAGTCACGGACAGAGCTCTGGAAACACCATATATTTT.

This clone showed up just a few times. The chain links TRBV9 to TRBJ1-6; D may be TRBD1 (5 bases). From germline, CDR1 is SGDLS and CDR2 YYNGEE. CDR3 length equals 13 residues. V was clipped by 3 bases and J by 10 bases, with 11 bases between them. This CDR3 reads CASSGYGTSPLHF. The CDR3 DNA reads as TGTGCCAGCAGCGGATACGGGACCTCACCCCTCCACTTT.

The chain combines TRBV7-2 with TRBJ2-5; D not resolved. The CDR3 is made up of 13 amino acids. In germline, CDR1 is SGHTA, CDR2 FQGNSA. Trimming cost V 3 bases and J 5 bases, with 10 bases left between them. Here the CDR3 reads CASSFPPSETQYF. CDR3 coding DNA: TGTGCCAGCAGCTTCCCCCCGTCGGAGACCCAGTACTTC.

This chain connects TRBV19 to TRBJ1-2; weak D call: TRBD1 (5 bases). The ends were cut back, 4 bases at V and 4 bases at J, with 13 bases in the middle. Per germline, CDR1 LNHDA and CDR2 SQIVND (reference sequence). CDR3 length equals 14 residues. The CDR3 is CASSKTVQRYGYTF. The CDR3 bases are TGTGCCAGTAGTAAGACAGTTCAACGCTATGGCTACACCTTC. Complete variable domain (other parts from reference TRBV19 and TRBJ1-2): DGGITQSPKYLFRKEGQNVTLSCEQNLNHDAMYWYRQDPGQGLRLIYYSQIVNDFQKGDIAEGYSVSREKKESFPLTVTSAQKNPTAFYLCASSKTVQRYGYTFGSGTRLTVV.

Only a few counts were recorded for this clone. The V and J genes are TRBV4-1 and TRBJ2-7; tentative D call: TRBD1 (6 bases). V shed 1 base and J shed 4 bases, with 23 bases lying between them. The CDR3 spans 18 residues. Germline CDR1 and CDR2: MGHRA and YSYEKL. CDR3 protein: CASSQVLGGARGLYEQYF. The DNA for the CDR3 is TGCGCCAGCAGCCAAGTTTTAGGGGGAGCGCGCGGGCTTTACGAGCAGTACTTC.

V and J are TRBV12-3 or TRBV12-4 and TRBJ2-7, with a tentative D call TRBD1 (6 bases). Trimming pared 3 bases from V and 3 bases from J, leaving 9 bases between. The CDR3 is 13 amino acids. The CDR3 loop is CASSFDRYYEQYF. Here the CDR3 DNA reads TGTGCCAGCAGTTTTGACAGGTACTACGAGCAGTACTTC.

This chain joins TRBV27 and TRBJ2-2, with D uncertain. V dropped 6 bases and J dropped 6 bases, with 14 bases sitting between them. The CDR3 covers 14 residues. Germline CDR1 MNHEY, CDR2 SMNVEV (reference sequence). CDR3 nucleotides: TGTGCCAGCAGCATGGCCCGAGACGCCGGGGAGCTGTTTTTT. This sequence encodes CASSMARDAGELFF.

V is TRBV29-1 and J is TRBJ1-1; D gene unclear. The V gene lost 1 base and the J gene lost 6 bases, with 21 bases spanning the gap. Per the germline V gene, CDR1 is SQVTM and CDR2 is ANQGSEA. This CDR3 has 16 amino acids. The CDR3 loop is CSVEAGLPAGPAEAFF. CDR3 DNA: TGCAGCGTTGAAGCAGGCCTCCCGGCAGGTCCAGCTGAAGCTTTCTTT.

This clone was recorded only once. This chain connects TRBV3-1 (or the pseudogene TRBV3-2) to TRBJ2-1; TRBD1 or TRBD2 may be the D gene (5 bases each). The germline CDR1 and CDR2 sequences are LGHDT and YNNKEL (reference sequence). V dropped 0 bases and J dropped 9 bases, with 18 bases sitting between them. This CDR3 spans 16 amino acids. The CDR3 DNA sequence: TGTGCCAGCAGCCAAGATCTGGGGCGGGTTGTGGTTGAGCAGTTCTTC. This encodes CASSQDLGRVVVEQFF.

The CDR3 DNA is TGTGCCAGCAGTTACCCGGGGGCGAACACTGAAGCTTTCTTT. Residues: CASSYPGANTEAFF. The chain is built from TRBV6-5 and TRBJ1-1; perhaps TRBD1 as D (6 bases). In germline, CDR1 is MNHEY, CDR2 SVGAGI. The V gene lost 2 bases and the J gene lost 1 base, with 8 bases spanning the gap. CDR3 length: 14 residues.

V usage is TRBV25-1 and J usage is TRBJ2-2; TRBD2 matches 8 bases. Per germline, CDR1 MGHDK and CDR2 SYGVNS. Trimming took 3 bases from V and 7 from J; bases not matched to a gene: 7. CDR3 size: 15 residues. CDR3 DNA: TGTGCCAGCAGTGAGGGGACTAGGGAGGGCGGGGAGCTGTTTTTT. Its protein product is CASSEGTREGGELFF. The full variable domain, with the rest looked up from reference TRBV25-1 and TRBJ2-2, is EADIYQTPRYLVIGTGKKITLECSQTMGHDKMYWYQQDPGMELHLIHYSYGVNSTEKGDLSSESTVSRIRTEHFPLTLESARPSHTSQYLCASSEGTREGGELFFGEGSRLTVL.